This T cell receptor beta chain was found in a study of blood T cell repertoires in COVID-19. Comments on this clone: Compared with germline, one end of the junction differs, possibly owing to a read error.

CDR3 length: 18 residues. Germline CDR1 reads SGHTA; CDR2 reads FQGTGA. The repertoire was sequenced with immunoSEQ multiplex PCR; TCRdb's copy has only in-frame clones and lacks some. The repertoire consists of over 65,000 clones, with about 89% occurring once and the leading ten covering over 0.95%. The chain uses TRBV7-3 and TRBJ2-1, with TRBD2 matching over 11 bases. What was sequenced was peripheral blood. This TCR derives from a human donor in a cohort sampled during active COVID-19. CDR3 nucleotides: TGTGCCAGCAGCCTAACACTGACTAGCGGGAACTCCTACAATGAGCAGTTCTTC. Amino acids: CASSLTLTSGNSYNEQFF.